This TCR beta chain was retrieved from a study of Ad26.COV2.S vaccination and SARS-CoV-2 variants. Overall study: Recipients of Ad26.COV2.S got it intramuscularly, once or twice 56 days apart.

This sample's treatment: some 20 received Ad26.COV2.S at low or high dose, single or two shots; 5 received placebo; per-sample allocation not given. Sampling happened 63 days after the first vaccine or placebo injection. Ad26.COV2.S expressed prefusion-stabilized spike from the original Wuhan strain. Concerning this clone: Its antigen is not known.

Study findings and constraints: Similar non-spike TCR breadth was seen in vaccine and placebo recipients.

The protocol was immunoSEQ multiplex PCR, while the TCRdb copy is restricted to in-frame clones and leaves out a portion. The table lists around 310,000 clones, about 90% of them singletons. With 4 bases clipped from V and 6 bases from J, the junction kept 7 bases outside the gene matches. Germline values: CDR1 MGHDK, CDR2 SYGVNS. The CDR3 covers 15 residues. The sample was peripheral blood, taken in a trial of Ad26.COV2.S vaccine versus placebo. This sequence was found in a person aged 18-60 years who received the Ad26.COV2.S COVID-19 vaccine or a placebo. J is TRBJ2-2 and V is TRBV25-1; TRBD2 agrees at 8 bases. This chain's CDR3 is CASSGYSGTAGELFF. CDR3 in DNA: TGTGCCAGCAGTGGATATAGCGGGACGGCCGGGGAGCTGTTTTTT.